Shown below are 14 T cell receptor beta chains from a single sample sequenced in a study of T cells in localized non-small cell lung cancer. The method was immunoSEQ multiplex PCR; TCRdb's version includes in-frame clones alone and lacks a portion of them. The sample shows approximately 2,700 clones, roughly 28% of them seen only once. The sample here was lung tumor tissue, taken before any cancer treatment. The receptors shown here come from a man aged 40 to 70 with stage II squamous cell lung carcinoma.

This chain uses TRBV18 with TRBJ1-2; TRBD1 might be the D (5 bases). This CDR3 has 15 residues. Germline CDR1 reads KGHSH; CDR2 reads LQKENI. Trimming removed 6 bases from V and 4 bases from J, with 18 bases in between. The CDR3 DNA is TGTGCCAGCTCCGTCGGACATGCGACCCTCTATGGCTACACCTTC. Translation: CASSVGHATLYGYTF.

In this sample, this clone is medium-sized (0.01 to 0.1%). The chain combines TRBV11-3 with TRBJ1-1, with D unclear. V was shortened by 3 bases and J by 1 base, with 9 bases between the two germline ends. Germline CDR1 SGHNT, CDR2 YENEEA. The CDR3 sequence is 14 residues long. CDR3 bases: TGTGCCAGCAGCTTGGCCGGGAGGAACACTGAAGCTTTCTTT. This gives the protein CASSLAGRNTEAFF.

The chain employs TRBV6-8 and TRBJ2-1, with TRBD2 matching 15 bases. Unmatched junction bases numbered 9, after V lost 6 bases and J lost 9 bases. The CDR3 is 16 amino acids. Germline V CDR1 and CDR2: MNHGY, SAAAGT. The CDR3 nucleotides are TGTGCCAGCAGCTATGGACTAGCGGGAGGGGAGGGTGAGCAGTTCTTC. Residues: CASSYGLAGGEGEQFF.

CDR3 sequence (DNA): TGTGCCATCAGGGCAGGGGACAGGGGTTACGAGCAGTACTTC. It codes for CAIRAGDRGYEQYF. V is TRBV6-8 and J is TRBJ2-7; TRBD1 matches 10 bases. CDR1 MNHGY and CDR2 SAAAGT come from the germline V gene. This CDR3 has 14 residues. V shed 10 bases, J shed 4 bases, and the junction held 10 bases outside the gene matches.

This clone appeared a few times. One end of the junction varies from germline; a read error may be responsible. V and J are TRBV6-8 and TRBJ1-2; no definite D call. CDR3 length: 15 residues. Germline CDR1 reads MNHGY; CDR2 reads SAAAGT. The CDR3: CASRPGGVFSYDYTF. CDR3 nucleotides: TGTGCCAGCAGACCAGGCGGGGTTTTTAGCTATGACTACACCTTC.

This clone was seen more than once but under ten times. This sequence joins TRBV9 and TRBJ2-1, with D possibly matching TRBD2 (6 bases). The CDR3 runs to 13 residues. The germline gives CDR1 SGDLS, CDR2 YYNGEE. The germline V and J ends were trimmed by 7 bases and 10 bases, with 18 bases remaining between them. The CDR3 region has the DNA TGTGCCAGCGCCAATCGGGGGATCGGGGAGCAGTTCTTC. Translated: CASANRGIGEQFF.

Relative to its sample, this clone is large. This chain uses TRBV11-3 with TRBJ1-2; unclear D gene. This CDR3 has 15 amino acids. Trimming removed 5 bases from V and 3 bases from J, with 16 bases in between. Germline V CDR1 and CDR2: SGHNT, YENEEA. The CDR3 region is CASSGRSSRDYGYTF. The CDR3 nucleotides are TGTGCCAGCAGCGGCAGGTCCTCAAGGGACTATGGCTACACCTTC.

J is TRBJ2-5 and V is TRBV29-1; a possible D gene is TRBD2 (6 bases). The CDR3 consists of 14 residues. Germline V lookup: CDR1 SQVTM, CDR2 ANQGSEA. The ends were cut back, 5 bases at V and 4 bases at J, with 17 bases in the middle. The CDR3 loop is CSVTKIVGGETQYF. The CDR3 region has the DNA TGCAGCGTTACCAAGATTGTCGGGGGAGAGACCCAGTACTTC. The complete variable domain, with remaining parts taken from reference TRBV29-1 and TRBJ2-5, reads SAVISQKPSRDICQRGTSLTIQCQVDSQVTMMFWYRQQPGQSLTLIATANQGSEATYESGFVIDKFPISRPNLTFSTLTVSNMSPEDSSIYLCSVTKIVGGETQYFGPGTRLLVL.

In its sample, this clone was seen a few times. This chain links TRBV6-7 with TRBJ2-7; D is unresolved. TRBV6-7 carries the ORF label, with uncertain function. CDR3 size: 12 residues. V was clipped by 4 bases and J by 7 bases, with 11 bases between them. For the CDR3, the DNA is TGTGCCAGCAGTTCCTCAACAGCGGAGCAGTACTTC. Amino acids: CASSSSTAEQYF.

This clone showed up just a few times. The chain combines TRBV11-3 with TRBJ2-6; D is perhaps TRBD2 (6 bases). Per the germline V gene, CDR1 is SGHNT and CDR2 is YENEEA. CDR3 size: 17 residues. The germline V and J ends were trimmed by 4 bases and 1 base, with 14 bases remaining between them. The CDR3 reads CASSSSTGLSGANVLTF. The CDR3 coding sequence is TGTGCCAGCAGCTCCTCGACGGGACTTTCTGGGGCCAACGTCCTGACTTTC. Together with reference TRBV11-3 and TRBJ2-6, the CDR3 gives the full variable domain: EAGVVQSPRYKIIEKKQPVAFWCNPISGHNTLYWYLQNLGQGPELLIRYENEEAVDDSQLPKDRFSAERLKGVDSTLKIQPAELGDSAVYLCASSSSTGLSGANVLTFGAGSRLTVL.

This chain links TRBV9 with TRBJ1-5; 7 bases map to TRBD1. V lost 5 bases and J lost 0; bases outside the gene matches: 2. Germline CDR1 and CDR2: SGDLS and YYNGEE. The CDR3 consists of 14 residues. The CDR3 loop is CASSDRVSNQPQHF. CDR3 DNA sequence: TGTGCCAGCAGTGACAGGGTTAGCAATCAGCCCCAGCATTTT.

The chain recombines TRBV11-3 with TRBJ2-7, with 7 bases aligning to TRBD2. CDR1 and CDR2 from the germline V gene are SGHNT and YENEEA. V lost 2 bases and J lost 2; bases outside the gene matches: 6. The CDR3 covers 15 residues. CDR3: CASSLKVAGPYEQYF. In nucleotides, the CDR3 is TGTGCCAGCAGCTTAAAGGTAGCGGGCCCCTACGAGCAGTACTTC.

There are a few counts of this clone. J is TRBJ1-1 and V is TRBV2; 11 bases are a match to TRBD1. CDR3 length: 17 amino acids. V was clipped by 7 bases and J by 0 bases; unmatched bases: 10. The germline CDR1 and CDR2 sequences are SNHLY and FYNNEI. In DNA, the CDR3 is TGTGCCAGCACTCCGGGACAGGGGGGGATTATGAACACTGAAGCTTTCTTT. It specifies CASTPGQGGIMNTEAFF. The full variable domain, in which reference TRBV2 and TRBJ1-1 provide the parts outside the CDR3, is EPEVTQTPSHQVTQMGQEVILRCVPISNHLYFYWYRQILGQKVEFLVSFYNNEISEKSEIFDDQFSVERPDGSNFTLKIRSTKLEDSAMYFCASTPGQGGIMNTEAFFGQGTRLTVV.

By proportion, this clone is medium-sized. The chain recombines TRBV6-8 with TRBJ2-1, with D perhaps assigned TRBD1 or TRBD2 (5 bases each). Trimming removed 0 bases at V and 4 bases at J, with 13 bases between. Germline-derived CDR1 and CDR2 are MNHGY and SAAAGT. There are 16 residues in the CDR3. The CDR3 DNA is TGTGCCAGCAGTTACTCGGGGACGGAGAGGTACAATGAGCAGTTCTTC. Encoded protein: CASSYSGTERYNEQFF.